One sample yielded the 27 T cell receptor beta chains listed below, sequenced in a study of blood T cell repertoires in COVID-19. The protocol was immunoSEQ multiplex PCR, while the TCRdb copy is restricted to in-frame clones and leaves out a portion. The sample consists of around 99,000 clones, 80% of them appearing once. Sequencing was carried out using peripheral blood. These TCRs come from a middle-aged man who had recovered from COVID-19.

Here the CDR3 reads CASSREDRGLGSPLHF. CDR3 DNA: TGTGCCAGCAGCCGAGAAGACAGGGGGTTAGGATCACCCCTCCACTTT. This sequence joins TRBV4-2 and TRBJ1-6, with 9 bases aligning to TRBD1. Looked up from germline, CDR1 is LGHNA and CDR2 is YNFKEQ. The J segment lost 10 bases and the V segment lost 4 bases, leaving 11 bases of the junction unmatched. The CDR3 loop spans 16 amino acids.

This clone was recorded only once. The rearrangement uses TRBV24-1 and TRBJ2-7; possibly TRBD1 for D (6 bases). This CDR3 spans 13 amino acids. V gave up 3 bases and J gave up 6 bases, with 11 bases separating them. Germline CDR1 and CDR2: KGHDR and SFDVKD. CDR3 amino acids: CATSDGQGSEQYF. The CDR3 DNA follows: TGTGCCACCAGTGATGGTCAGGGGAGCGAGCAGTACTTC.

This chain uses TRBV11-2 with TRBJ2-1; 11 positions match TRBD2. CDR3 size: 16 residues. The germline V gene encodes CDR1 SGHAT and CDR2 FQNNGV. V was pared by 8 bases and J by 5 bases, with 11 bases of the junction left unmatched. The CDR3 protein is CASGSTSGRSDNEQFF. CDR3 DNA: TGTGCCAGCGGGAGTACTAGCGGGAGATCGGACAATGAGCAGTTCTTC. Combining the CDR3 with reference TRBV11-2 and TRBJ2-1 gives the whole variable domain EAGVAQSPRYKIIEKRQSVAFWCNPISGHATLYWYQQILGQGPKLLIQFQNNGVVDDSQLPKDRFSAERLKGVDSTLKIQPAKLEDSAVYLCASGSTSGRSDNEQFFGPGTRLTVL.

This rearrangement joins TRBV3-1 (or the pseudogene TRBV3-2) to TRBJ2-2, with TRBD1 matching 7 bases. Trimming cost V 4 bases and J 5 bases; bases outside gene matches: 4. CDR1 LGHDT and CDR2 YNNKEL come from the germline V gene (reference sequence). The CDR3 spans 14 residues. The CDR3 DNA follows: TGTGCCAGCAGCCTACAGGGGATAACCGGGGAGCTGTTTTTT. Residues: CASSLQGITGELFF.

CDR3: CASSQGGNTEAFF. The CDR3 bases are TGTGCCAGCTCACAAGGGGGGAACACTGAAGCTTTCTTT. The chain is built from TRBV18 and TRBJ1-1, with D possibly TRBD1 on 6 matching bases. The CDR3 loop spans 13 amino acids. V lost 4 bases to trimming and J lost 1 base, with 7 bases between them. Per the germline V gene, CDR1 is KGHSH and CDR2 is LQKENI.

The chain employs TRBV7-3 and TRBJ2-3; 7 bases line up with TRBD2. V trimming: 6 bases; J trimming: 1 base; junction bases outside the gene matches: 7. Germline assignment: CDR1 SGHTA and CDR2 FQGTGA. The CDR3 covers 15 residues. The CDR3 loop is CASSTSSGGTDTQYF. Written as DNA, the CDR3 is TGTGCCAGCAGTACTTCTAGCGGCGGCACAGATACGCAGTATTTT.

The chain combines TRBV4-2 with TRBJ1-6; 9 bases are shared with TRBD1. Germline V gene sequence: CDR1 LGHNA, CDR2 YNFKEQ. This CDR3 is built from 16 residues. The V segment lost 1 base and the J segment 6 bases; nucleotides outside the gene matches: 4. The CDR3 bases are TGTGCCAGCAGCCAAGCGACAGGGGGACGTAATTCACCCCTCCACTTT. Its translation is CASSQATGGRNSPLHF.

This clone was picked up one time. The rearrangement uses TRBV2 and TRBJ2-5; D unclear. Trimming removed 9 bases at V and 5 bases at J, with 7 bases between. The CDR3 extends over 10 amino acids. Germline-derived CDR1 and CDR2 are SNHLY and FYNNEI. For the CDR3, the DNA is TGTGCCAGTTCGTCGGAGACCCAGTACTTC. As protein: CASSSETQYF.

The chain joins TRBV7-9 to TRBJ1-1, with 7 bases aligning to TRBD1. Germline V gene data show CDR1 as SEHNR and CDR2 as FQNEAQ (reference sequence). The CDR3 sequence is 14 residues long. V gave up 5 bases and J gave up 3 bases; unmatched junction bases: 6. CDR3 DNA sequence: TGTGCCAGCAGCCGTAGGGGGCGGGACACTGAAGCTTTCTTT. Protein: CASSRRGRDTEAFF.

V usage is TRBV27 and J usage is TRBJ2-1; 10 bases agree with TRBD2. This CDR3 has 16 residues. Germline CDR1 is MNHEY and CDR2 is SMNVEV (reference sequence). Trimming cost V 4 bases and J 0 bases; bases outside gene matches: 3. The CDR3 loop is CASSYSGGSSYNEQFF. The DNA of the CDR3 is TGTGCCAGCAGTTATAGCGGGGGGAGCTCCTACAATGAGCAGTTCTTC.

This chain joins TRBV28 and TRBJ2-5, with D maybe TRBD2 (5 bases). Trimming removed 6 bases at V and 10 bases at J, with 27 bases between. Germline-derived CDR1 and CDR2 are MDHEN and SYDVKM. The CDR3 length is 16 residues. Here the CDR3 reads CASRDHSDFPRNGQYF. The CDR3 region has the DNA TGTGCCAGCAGGGATCACTCGGACTTTCCAAGAAATGGCCAGTACTTC.

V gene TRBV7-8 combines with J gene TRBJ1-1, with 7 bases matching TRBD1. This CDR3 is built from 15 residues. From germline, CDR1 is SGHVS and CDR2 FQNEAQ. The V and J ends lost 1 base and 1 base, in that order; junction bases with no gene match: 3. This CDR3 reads CASSLVPGGNTEAFF. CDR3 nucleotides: TGTGCCAGCAGCTTAGTCCCAGGGGGGAACACTGAAGCTTTCTTT.

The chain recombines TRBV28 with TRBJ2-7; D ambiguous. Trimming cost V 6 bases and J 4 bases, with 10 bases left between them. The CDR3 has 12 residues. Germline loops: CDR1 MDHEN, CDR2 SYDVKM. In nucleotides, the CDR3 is TGTGCCAGCAGAACTCAAGTTTACGAGCAGTACTTC. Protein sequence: CASRTQVYEQYF.

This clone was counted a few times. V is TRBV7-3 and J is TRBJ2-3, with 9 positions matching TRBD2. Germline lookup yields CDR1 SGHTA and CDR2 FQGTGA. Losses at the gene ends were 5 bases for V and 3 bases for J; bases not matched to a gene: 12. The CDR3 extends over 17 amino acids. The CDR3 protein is CASSHLTAAGGTDTQYF. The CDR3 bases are TGTGCCAGCAGCCACCTCACGGCAGCGGGGGGAACAGATACGCAGTATTTT.

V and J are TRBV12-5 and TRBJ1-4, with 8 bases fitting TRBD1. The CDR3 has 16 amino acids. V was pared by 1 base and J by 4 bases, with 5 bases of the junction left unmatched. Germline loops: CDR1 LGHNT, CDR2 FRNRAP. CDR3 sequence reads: CASGLAKDRDNEKLFF. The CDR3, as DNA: TGTGCTAGTGGTTTGGCGAAGGACAGGGATAATGAAAAACTGTTTTTT. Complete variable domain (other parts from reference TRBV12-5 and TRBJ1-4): DARVTQTPRHKVTEMGQEVTMRCQPILGHNTVFWYRQTMMQGLELLAYFRNRAPLDDSGMPKDRFSAEMPDATLATLKIQPSEPRDSAVYFCASGLAKDRDNEKLFFGSGTQLSVL.

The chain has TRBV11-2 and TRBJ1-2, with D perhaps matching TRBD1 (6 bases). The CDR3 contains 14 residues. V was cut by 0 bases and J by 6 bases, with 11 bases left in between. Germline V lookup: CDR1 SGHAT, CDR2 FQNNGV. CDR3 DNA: TGTGCCAGCAGCTTAGATCAGGGGCGGGATGGCTACACCTTC. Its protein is CASSLDQGRDGYTF.

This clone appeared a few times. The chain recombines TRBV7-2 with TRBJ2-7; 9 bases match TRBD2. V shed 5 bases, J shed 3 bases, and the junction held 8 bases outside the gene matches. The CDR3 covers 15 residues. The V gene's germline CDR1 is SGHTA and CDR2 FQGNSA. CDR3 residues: CASSLSSGSFYEQYF. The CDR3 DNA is TGTGCCAGCAGCCTGAGTAGCGGGAGTTTCTACGAGCAGTACTTC.

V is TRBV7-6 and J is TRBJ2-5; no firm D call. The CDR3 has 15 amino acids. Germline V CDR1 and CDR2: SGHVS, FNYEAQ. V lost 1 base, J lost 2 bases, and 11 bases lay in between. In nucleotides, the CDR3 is TGTGCCAGCAGCTTAGGTATTGGCCAACAAGAGACCCAGTACTTC. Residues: CASSLGIGQQETQYF.

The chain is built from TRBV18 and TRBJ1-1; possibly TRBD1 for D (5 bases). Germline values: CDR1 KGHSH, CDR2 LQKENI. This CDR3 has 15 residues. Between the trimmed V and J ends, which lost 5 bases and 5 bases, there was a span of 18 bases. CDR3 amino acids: CASSSAIGEETEAFF. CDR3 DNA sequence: TGTGCCAGCTCATCTGCGATAGGGGAGGAGACTGAAGCTTTCTTT.

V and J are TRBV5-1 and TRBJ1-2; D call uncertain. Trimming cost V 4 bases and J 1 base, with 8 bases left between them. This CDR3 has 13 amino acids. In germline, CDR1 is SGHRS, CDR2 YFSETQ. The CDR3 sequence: CASSPGGNYGYTF. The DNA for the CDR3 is TGCGCCAGCAGCCCCGGAGGTAACTATGGCTACACCTTC.

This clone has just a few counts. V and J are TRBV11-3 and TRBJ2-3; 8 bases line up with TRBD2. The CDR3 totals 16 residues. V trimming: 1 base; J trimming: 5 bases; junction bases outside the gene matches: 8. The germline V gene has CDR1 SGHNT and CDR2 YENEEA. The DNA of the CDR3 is TGTGCCAGCAGCTTAGGAAGACGGGAGGGTGAAGATACGCAGTATTTT. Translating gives CASSLGRREGEDTQYF.

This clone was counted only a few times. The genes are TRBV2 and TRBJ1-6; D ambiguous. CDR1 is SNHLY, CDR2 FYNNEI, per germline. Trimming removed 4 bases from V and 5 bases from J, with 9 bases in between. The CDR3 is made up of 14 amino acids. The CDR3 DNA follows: TGTGCCAGCAGTGCCGACGGGAATAATTCACCCCTCCACTTT. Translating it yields CASSADGNNSPLHF.

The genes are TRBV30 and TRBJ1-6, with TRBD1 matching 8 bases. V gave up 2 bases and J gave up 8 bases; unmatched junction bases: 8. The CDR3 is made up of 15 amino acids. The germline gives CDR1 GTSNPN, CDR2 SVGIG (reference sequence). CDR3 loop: CAWSPRTGSYSPLHF. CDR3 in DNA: TGTGCCTGGAGTCCCCGGACAGGGAGCTATTCACCCCTCCACTTT.

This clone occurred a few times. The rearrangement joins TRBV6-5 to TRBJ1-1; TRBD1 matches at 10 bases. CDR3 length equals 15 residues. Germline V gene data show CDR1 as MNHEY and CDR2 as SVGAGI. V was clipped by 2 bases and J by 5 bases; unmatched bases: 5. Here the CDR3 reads CASSYGTGEGTEAFF. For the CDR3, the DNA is TGTGCCAGCAGTTACGGGACAGGGGAGGGAACTGAAGCTTTCTTT.

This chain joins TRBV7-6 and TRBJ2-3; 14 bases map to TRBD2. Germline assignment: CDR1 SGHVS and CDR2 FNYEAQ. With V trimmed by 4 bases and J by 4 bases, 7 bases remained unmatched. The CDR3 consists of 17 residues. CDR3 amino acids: CASSSWTSGGPPDTQYF. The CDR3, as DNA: TGTGCCAGCAGCTCCTGGACTAGCGGGGGGCCCCCAGATACGCAGTATTTT.

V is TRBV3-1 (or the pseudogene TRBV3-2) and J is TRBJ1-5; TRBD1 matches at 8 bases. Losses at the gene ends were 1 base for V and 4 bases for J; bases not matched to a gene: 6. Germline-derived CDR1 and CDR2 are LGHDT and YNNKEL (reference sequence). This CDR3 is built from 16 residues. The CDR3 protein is CASSQGTGGNNQPQHF. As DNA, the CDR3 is TGTGCCAGCAGCCAAGGTACAGGGGGGAATAATCAGCCCCAGCATTTT.

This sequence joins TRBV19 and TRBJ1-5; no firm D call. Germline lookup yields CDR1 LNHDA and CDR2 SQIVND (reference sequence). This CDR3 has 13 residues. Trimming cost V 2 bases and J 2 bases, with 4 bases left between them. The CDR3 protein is CASSISGNQPQHF. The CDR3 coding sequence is TGTGCCAGTAGTATATCTGGCAATCAGCCCCAGCATTTT.